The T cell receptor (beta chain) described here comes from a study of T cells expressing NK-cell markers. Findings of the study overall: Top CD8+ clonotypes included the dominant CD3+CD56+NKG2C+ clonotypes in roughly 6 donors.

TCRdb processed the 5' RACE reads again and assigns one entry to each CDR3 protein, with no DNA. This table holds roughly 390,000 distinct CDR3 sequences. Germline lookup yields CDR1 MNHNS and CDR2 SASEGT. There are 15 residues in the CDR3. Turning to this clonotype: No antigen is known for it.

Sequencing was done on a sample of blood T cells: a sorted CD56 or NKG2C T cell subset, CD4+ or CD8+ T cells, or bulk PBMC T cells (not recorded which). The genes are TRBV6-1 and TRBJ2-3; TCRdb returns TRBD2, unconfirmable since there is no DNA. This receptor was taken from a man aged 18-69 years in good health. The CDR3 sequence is CASSSRRGGADTQYF.